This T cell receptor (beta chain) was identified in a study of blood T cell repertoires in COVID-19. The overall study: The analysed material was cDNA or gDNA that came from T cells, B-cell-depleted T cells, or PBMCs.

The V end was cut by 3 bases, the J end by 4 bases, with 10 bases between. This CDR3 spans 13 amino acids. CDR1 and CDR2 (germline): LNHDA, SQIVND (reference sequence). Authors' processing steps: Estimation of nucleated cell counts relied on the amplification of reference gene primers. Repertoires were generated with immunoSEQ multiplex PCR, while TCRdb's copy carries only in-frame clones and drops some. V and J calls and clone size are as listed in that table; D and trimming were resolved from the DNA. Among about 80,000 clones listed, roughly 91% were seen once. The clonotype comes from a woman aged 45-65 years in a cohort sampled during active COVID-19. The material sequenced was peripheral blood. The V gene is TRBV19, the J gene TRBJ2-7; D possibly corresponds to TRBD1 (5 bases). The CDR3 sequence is CASSIIGDYEQYF. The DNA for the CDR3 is TGTGCCAGTAGTATCATAGGGGATTACGAGCAGTACTTC.